Reported below is one T cell receptor beta chain. This clone's antigen is unknown. The input lacks base qualities; no much larger clone sits a single base away. According to the germline V gene, CDR1 reads MNHEY and CDR2 reads SVGAGI. Trimming costs V 0 bases and J 6 bases, and their ends lie 9 bases apart. The CDR3 goes from the cysteine to the phenylalanine over 13 residues. CDR3 DNA is the only sequence kept; it has 39 bases, read in frame from the first base. This specimen comes from a study of blood T cell repertoires in COVID-19 (dated by TCRdb to about 2020). Context from the whole study: Collaborator samples came from the United States, Italy and Spain and covered acute and convalescent phases of COVID-19. The prospective study material was composed of cDNA or gDNA derived from T cells, B-cell-depleted T cells, or PBMCs. Deeply sampled blood TCRbeta repertoires from subjects exposed to, actively infected with, or recovered from COVID-19 were included in the dataset. The repertoires were released in a freely available public database intended as a resource for research on the immune response to SARS-CoV-2. The samples were drawn from the first 160 participants of the ongoing ImmuneRACE study and from over a thousand subjects provided by 6 global collaborators. A de-identified subject ID, COVID-19 status, age in years and sex were almost always included in the sample metadata. Where available, HLA class I and class II types were obtained from metadata supplied by the sample provider rather than from assay-based typing.

Participants in the prospective study were enrolled through a virtual design, were aged roughly 18 to 95 years, and lived in under 25 United States geographic areas. In the prospective study, cohorts were assigned on the basis of participant-reported clinical history obtained from a screening survey and a study questionnaire. ImmuneRACE Cohort 3 recovered participants were defined by two consecutive negative NP/OP PCR tests, healthcare professional clearance, or symptom resolution. Mobile phlebotomists in the prospective study collected whole blood, serum and a nasopharyngeal or oropharyngeal swab from every participant. Over a roughly two-month period, participants in the prospective study had the option of providing additional blood draws and questionnaires. Before DNA extraction, prospective study blood samples were shipped either frozen or at room temperature. Broad study findings and their caveats: How much clinical and demographic metadata was included differed by source and by participant, and the metadata was provided uncurated.

TCRbeta CDR3 regions were amplified from genomic DNA by means of the immunoSEQ Assay, a bias-controlled multiplex PCR. The study's own analysis went as follows. Within the assay, amplification of reference gene primers was used to estimate how many nucleated cells each sample contained. To quantify the absolute abundance of each unique TCRbeta CDR3 rearrangement, sequence reads were collapsed and filtered. For each sample, productive Simpson clonality was calculated as the square root of Simpson's diversity index over productive rearrangements. TCRdb limited this immuneACCESS table to in-frame rearrangements with V and J called. A share of clones is missing; checked studies link under half to unresolved V genes, and the rest is unexplained. Clonal size and the V and J genes are those of that table, whereas D and trimming came from the DNA. This sample lists some 180,000 clones; 85% to 90% were detected once. Around 6.2% of the sample rests with the top ten.

This sequence uses TRBV6-5 and TRBJ2-7, and the D gene may be TRBD2, 5 bases matching. Specimen: PBMCs or T cells enriched from blood (not recorded which). This TCR came from a man aged 35-49 years who had recovered from COVID-19. The nucleotides read TGTGCCAGCAGTTACTCCCCCGAGGGCGAGCAGTACTTC. It is translated as CASSYSPEGEQYF.